The T cell receptor beta chain under discussion was sequenced for a study of beta chain features in type 1 diabetes. The study's findings and limits: Among all four CD4+ subsets, Type 1 diabetes patients had TCRB CDR3s that were moderately but significantly shorter.

A note on this clone: The antigen is undetermined.

The CDR3 loop spans 14 amino acids. The germline V gene encodes CDR1 GTSNPN and CDR2 SVGIG (reference sequence). V lost 4 bases, J lost 0 bases, and 10 bases lay in between. cDNA synthesis used the whole RNA isolate, giving expressed TCRB sequences. The table came from immunoSEQ multiplex PCR; TCRdb's copy has only in-frame clones and leaves some out. The sample contains under 400,000 clones, around 12% of which appear only once. A heparinised blood draw that averaged around 110 mL was obtained once from each donor. The receptor's source is a man between 18 and 35 years old in good health. The J gene is TRBJ1-5, the V gene TRBV30; no reliable D call. Material: naive CD4+ T cells from blood. CDR3 in amino acids: CAWKSANSNQPQHF. In nucleotides, the CDR3 is TGTGCCTGGAAGTCAGCGAATAGCAATCAGCCCCAGCATTTT.